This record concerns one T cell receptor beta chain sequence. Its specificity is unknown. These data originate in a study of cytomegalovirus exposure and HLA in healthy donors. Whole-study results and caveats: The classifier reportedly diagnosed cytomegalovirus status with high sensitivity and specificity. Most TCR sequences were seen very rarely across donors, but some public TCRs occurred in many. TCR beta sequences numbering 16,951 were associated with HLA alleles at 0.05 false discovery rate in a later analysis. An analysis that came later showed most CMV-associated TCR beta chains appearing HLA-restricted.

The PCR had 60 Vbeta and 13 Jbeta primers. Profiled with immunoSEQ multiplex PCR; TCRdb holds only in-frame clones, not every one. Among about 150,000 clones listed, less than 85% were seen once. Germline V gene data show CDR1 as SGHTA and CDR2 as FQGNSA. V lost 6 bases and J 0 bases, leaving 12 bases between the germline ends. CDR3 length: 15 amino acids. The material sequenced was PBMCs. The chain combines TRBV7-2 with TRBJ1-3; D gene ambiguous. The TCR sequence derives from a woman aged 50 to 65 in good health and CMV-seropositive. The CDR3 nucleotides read TGTGCCAGCAGTCGACCAACAGCCTCTGGAAACACCATATATTTT. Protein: CASSRPTASGNTIYF.